The clone carrying this T cell receptor beta chain was recorded only once. This CDR3 is built from 14 residues. Germline values: CDR1 MGHDK, CDR2 SYGVNS. J lost 6 bases, V lost 7 bases, and 3 bases had no gene match. This specimen belongs to a study of technical replicates of blood from a handful of donors. The data were produced by immunoSEQ multiplex PCR, yet TCRdb's version contains in-frame clones alone and is incomplete. The sample includes just under 60,000 clones, about 95% of them seen just once. The chain links TRBV25-1 to TRBJ2-2; the match to TRBD2 covers 12 bases. The sequence was collected from a human donor in good health. Some clones in this sample may be carry-over from other donors' samples. The sequencing sample was made of PBMCs. CDR3 coding DNA: TGTGCCAGCACACTAGCGGGGGGTGCCGGGGAGCTGTTTTTT. Protein sequence: CASTLAGGAGELFF.